In its sample, the clone carrying this T cell receptor beta chain was seen many times. Antigen specificity is unknown. The CDR3 runs 14 residues. J lost 4 bases, V lost 7 bases, and 4 bases had no gene match. CDR1 is MDHEN, CDR2 SYDVKM, per germline. This entry is derived from a study of T cells in Graves' hyperthyroidism and ophthalmopathy. Study-level information: Staff took peripheral blood when the initial diagnosis was made, before any treatment began. Whole-study results and caveats: Researchers found most expanded thyroid clonotypes above 0.001 in blood as well.

Regions amplified from RNA transcripts were the TCR beta CDR3 regions. A first-round RT-PCR of the TCR CDR3 used the HTBI primer set. One entry per CDR3 protein, called by TCRdb with MiXCR from the multiplex PCR reads. The table records about 600,000 distinct CDR3 sequences, roughly 15% of them present only once. Uncontrolled infection, other autoimmune disease, pregnancy or lactation excluded patients. The clonotype originates from a woman in her fifties or sixties with Graves' ophthalmopathy. V is TRBV28 and J is TRBJ2-1; 10 bases are shared with TRBD2. The sample taken for sequencing was blood. Written as DNA, the CDR3 is TGTGCCAGCACCCCTAGCGGGAGTTACAATGAGCAGTTCTTC. Its protein product is CASTPSGSYNEQFF. The full variable domain, with the rest looked up from reference TRBV28 and TRBJ2-1, is DVKVTQSSRYLVKRTGEKVFLECVQDMDHENMFWYRQDPGLGLRLIYFSYDVKMKEKGDIPEGYSVSREKKERFSLILESASTNQTSMYLCASTPSGSYNEQFFGPGTRLTVL.